This T cell receptor beta chain was sequenced in a study of blood T cell repertoires in COVID-19. Study-wide background: From the United States, Italy and Spain came samples of acute and convalescent COVID-19. PBMCs, B-cell-depleted T cells, or T cells were the source of the cDNA or gDNA that made up the material.

V lost 8 bases to trimming and J lost 4 bases; unmatched junction nucleotides: 2. The CDR3 has 13 amino acids. In the source study's methods: Nucleated cell number was recorded as an estimate derived from reference gene primer amplification. The assay was immunoSEQ multiplex PCR, and TCRdb's table has in-frame clones only and misses some. The V and J calls and clone size are taken from that table; D and trimming were inferred from the DNA. The sample shows 35,000 to 45,000 clones, about 77% of them seen only once. J is TRBJ2-2 and V is TRBV12-3 or TRBV12-4; 9 positions agree with TRBD1. The source material was peripheral blood. The sequence came from a woman in her seventies with acute or convalescent COVID-19. In DNA, the CDR3 is TGTGCCAGCCGGACAGGGGCCACCGGGGAGCTGTTTTTT. Amino acids: CASRTGATGELFF.